The 8 T cell receptor beta chains below all came from one sample that was sequenced in a study of T cell responses to AZD1222 COVID-19 vaccine. Assay used: immunoSEQ multiplex PCR; TCRdb lists only in-frame clones, some missing. The repertoire has approximately 120,000 clones, approximately 88% of them found once; the top ten carry 25% to 35%. The material sequenced was peripheral blood, taken on day 0 of AZD1222 vaccination. The receptors derive from an adult in good health.

V and J are TRBV9 and TRBJ2-5; possible D gene TRBD2, 6 bases. CDR3 length: 15 amino acids. Germline CDR1 SGDLS, CDR2 YYNGEE. Trimming cost V 2 bases and J 2 bases, with 13 bases left between them. The CDR3 is CASSVAVGGQETQYF. CDR3 DNA: TGTGCCAGCAGCGTCGCGGTGGGAGGACAAGAGACCCAGTACTTC.

The chain has TRBV7-2 and TRBJ1-2; a possible D gene is TRBD1 (5 bases). CDR1 SGHTA and CDR2 FQGNSA come from the germline V gene. The ends were cut back, 1 base at V and 7 bases at J, with 16 bases in the middle. The CDR3 consists of 15 residues. The CDR3 region is CASSLVAGTGRGYTF. The CDR3 DNA is TGTGCCAGCAGCTTAGTTGCAGGGACGGGACGTGGCTACACCTTC.

The chain carries TRBV7-9 and TRBJ1-2, with 8 bases lining up with TRBD1. Looked up from germline, CDR1 is SEHNR and CDR2 is FQNEAQ (reference sequence). Unmatched junction bases numbered 8, after V lost 1 base and J lost 4 bases. This CDR3 contains 16 residues. CDR3 sequence (DNA): TGTGCCAGCAGCTTAGGTAGGGCAGGGGGCAGCTATGGCTACACCTTC. As protein: CASSLGRAGGSYGYTF.

V gene TRBV18 combines with J gene TRBJ1-5; 10 bases map to TRBD1. The CDR3 totals 18 residues. V was pared by 6 bases and J by 0 bases, with 11 bases of the junction left unmatched. From germline, CDR1 is KGHSH and CDR2 LQKENI. The chain's CDR3 is CASSKTGGLEYSNQPQHF. Here the CDR3 DNA reads TGTGCCAGCTCGAAGACAGGGGGCTTAGAGTATAGCAATCAGCCCCAGCATTTT. Complete variable domain (other parts from reference TRBV18 and TRBJ1-5): NAGVMQNPRHLVRRRGQEARLRCSPMKGHSHVYWYRQLPEEGLKFMVYLQKENIIDESGMPKERFSAEFPKEGPSILRIQQVVRGDSAAYFCASSKTGGLEYSNQPQHFGDGTRLSIL.

The count of this clone is one. This chain uses TRBV5-6 with TRBJ1-2; D gene unclear. Trimming pared 7 bases from V and 8 bases from J, leaving 18 bases between. Germline CDR1 and CDR2: SGHDT and YYEEEE. The CDR3 is made up of 13 amino acids. CDR3: CASYGVWLRGYTF. The CDR3 DNA reads TGTGCCAGCTACGGGGTCTGGCTCCGAGGCTACACCTTC. Full variable domain (rest looked up from reference TRBV5-6 and TRBJ1-2): DAGVTQSPTHLIKTRGQQVTLRCSPKSGHDTVSWYQQALGQGPQFIFQYYEEEERQRGNFPDRFSGHQFPNYSSELNVNALLLGDSALYLCASYGVWLRGYTFGSGTRLTVV.

The genes are TRBV5-1 and TRBJ2-2; D gene uncertain. The CDR3 spans 15 residues. The V and J ends lost 0 bases and 4 bases respectively, with 10 bases between them. CDR1 and CDR2 from the germline V gene are SGHRS and YFSETQ. CDR3 sequence (DNA): TGCGCCAGCAGCTTGGGGCCTTCGAGCACCGGGGAGCTGTTTTTT. It is translated as CASSLGPSSTGELFF.

Only a few counts were recorded for this clone. The J gene is TRBJ1-5, the V gene TRBV6-1; D call uncertain. V dropped 2 bases and J dropped 4 bases, with 9 bases sitting between them. This CDR3 spans 14 amino acids. Germline V gives CDR1 MNHNS, CDR2 SASEGT. The CDR3, as DNA: TGTGCCAGCAGTGAAATGGCAGAAAATCAGCCCCAGCATTTT. Its protein product is CASSEMAENQPQHF.

The chain combines TRBV7-6 with TRBJ1-1; D is possibly TRBD1 (5 bases). The CDR3 is made up of 16 amino acids. Between the trimmed V and J ends, which lost 0 bases and 4 bases, there was a span of 15 bases. Germline assignment: CDR1 SGHVS and CDR2 FNYEAQ. The CDR3 protein is CASSLAHGGRGTEAFF. The CDR3 bases are TGTGCCAGCAGCTTAGCGCATGGAGGGAGGGGCACTGAAGCTTTCTTT.